These 28 T cell receptor beta chains were all obtained from the same sample, sequenced in a study of T cell repertoires and HLA-DP antigens (dated by TCRdb to the late 2010s). Following 15 days of expansion, the cultured CD4+ cells were restimulated for around 24 h using HeLa cells that expressed the same allogeneic DPB1. HeLa stimulator cells were retrovirally transduced with HLA-DPA1/DPB1, HLA-DM, invariant chain and CD80 to act as antigen-presenting cells. The library was made by the immunoSEQ multiplex PCR assay. TCRdb carries this immuneACCESS record with in-frame sequences only. Its versions omit some clonotypes, under half of them owing to an unresolved V gene in the studies checked, with the rest unexplained. The sample table lists a few thousand clones, approximately 82% of them with a count of one. Together, the top ten hold 20% to 25% of the sample. The source material was CD137- CD4+ T cells from cultured PBMCs. The receptors shown here come from a woman younger than 30 in good health and CMV-seronegative.

The V and J genes are TRBV6-1 and TRBJ1-5; tentative D call: TRBD1 (6 bases). V lost 4 bases, J lost 1 base, and 11 bases lay in between. Germline loops: CDR1 MNHNS, CDR2 SASEGT. The CDR3 loop spans 15 amino acids. The CDR3 DNA reads as TGTGCCAGCAGTGTTGGGGGCGGAAGCAATCAGCCCCAGCATTTT. Translating gives CASSVGGGSNQPQHF.

This chain links TRBV7-9 with TRBJ2-5, with D possibly being TRBD1 (5 bases). The CDR3 sequence is 14 residues long. Germline CDR1 and CDR2: SEHNR and FQNEAQ (reference sequence). V gave up 1 base and J gave up 1 base, with 7 bases separating them. As DNA, the CDR3 is TGTGCCAGCAGCTTAGGACAGAGCCAAGAGACCCAGTACTTC. This encodes CASSLGQSQETQYF.

V gene TRBV6-1 combines with J gene TRBJ2-1; unclear D gene. V lost 3 bases to trimming and J lost 5 bases, with 14 bases between them. Germline V CDR1 and CDR2: MNHNS, SASEGT. The CDR3 runs to 15 residues. The CDR3 here is CASSDPATRNNEQFF. CDR3 in DNA: TGTGCCAGCAGTGACCCAGCGACACGAAACAATGAGCAGTTCTTC.

This clone was seen only once. V gene TRBV5-4 combines with J gene TRBJ1-4; possibly TRBD1 for D (5 bases). Germline values: CDR1 SGHNT, CDR2 YYREEE (reference sequence). CDR3 length equals 17 residues. The ends were cut back, 0 bases at V and 7 bases at J, with 19 bases in the middle. CDR3 DNA sequence: TGTGCCAGCAGCTTGGGCCCTTTCACGGGACGGTCTGAAAAACTGTTTTTT. Protein product: CASSLGPFTGRSEKLFF.

The V gene is TRBV5-6, the J gene TRBJ1-2; D is perhaps TRBD1 (5 bases). Germline V lookup: CDR1 SGHDT, CDR2 YYEEEE. This CDR3 is built from 14 residues. V lost 1 base, J lost 5 bases, and 12 bases lay in between. The CDR3 sequence: CASSLFQGWYGYTF. CDR3 bases: TGTGCCAGCAGCTTGTTTCAGGGTTGGTATGGCTACACCTTC. Full variable domain (missing parts from reference TRBV5-6 and TRBJ1-2): DAGVTQSPTHLIKTRGQQVTLRCSPKSGHDTVSWYQQALGQGPQFIFQYYEEEERQRGNFPDRFSGHQFPNYSSELNVNALLLGDSALYLCASSLFQGWYGYTFGSGTRLTVV.

This clone was detected once. This chain joins TRBV28 and TRBJ1-3; TRBD1 aligns across 7 bases. The CDR3 loop spans 15 amino acids. The J segment lost 1 base and the V segment lost 5 bases, leaving 5 bases of the junction unmatched. Per the germline V gene, CDR1 is MDHEN and CDR2 is SYDVKM. The CDR3 DNA reads TGTGCCAGCAGTGTACAGGGGACTTCTGGAAACACCATATATTTT. Translation: CASSVQGTSGNTIYF.

The genes are TRBV10-3 and TRBJ2-1; TRBD2 aligns across 13 bases. V lost 3 bases and J lost 13; bases outside the gene matches: 12. This CDR3 is 16 amino acids long. Germline V lookup: CDR1 ENHRY, CDR2 SYGVKD. The CDR3 reads CAISERATSGRPTQFF. CDR3 bases: TGTGCCATCAGTGAACGCGCGACTAGCGGGAGGCCCACCCAGTTCTTC.

V is TRBV6-1 and J is TRBJ2-7; no clear D. This CDR3 comprises 14 residues. V lost 3 bases and J lost 1, with 10 bases in between. Germline loops: CDR1 MNHNS, CDR2 SASEGT. The CDR3 nucleotides read TGTGCCAGCAGTGATAGCCGGCTATCCTACGAGCAGTACTTC. Its protein is CASSDSRLSYEQYF.

This clone occurred once. The chain is built from TRBV18 and TRBJ1-6; D gene ambiguous. The CDR3 contains 15 residues. Germline-derived CDR1 and CDR2 are KGHSH and LQKENI. V lost 3 bases, J lost 9 bases, and 15 bases lay in between. The CDR3 protein is CASSPIRESGSPLHF. The CDR3 region has the DNA TGTGCCAGCTCACCTATCCGCGAGTCTGGTTCACCCCTCCACTTT.

The chain has TRBV28 and TRBJ2-5; D assignment may be TRBD1 or TRBD2 (6 bases each). V lost 4 bases to trimming and J lost 5 bases, with 11 bases between them. Germline V gene lookup returns CDR1 MDHEN and CDR2 SYDVKM. This CDR3 has 13 amino acids. The CDR3 reads CASSSGAGETQYF. As DNA, the CDR3 is TGTGCCAGCAGTTCGGGGGCCGGGGAGACCCAGTACTTC.

V gene TRBV19 combines with J gene TRBJ2-2, with D possibly matching TRBD1 (6 bases). The V end lost 3 bases, the J end lost 3 bases, and 14 bases lay between the germline ends. CDR1 is LNHDA and CDR2 is SQIVND in the germline V gene (reference sequence). The CDR3 consists of 16 residues. Here the CDR3 DNA reads TGTGCCAGTAGTATTAGGTTCGGACAGTACACCGGGGAGCTGTTTTTT. Its translation is CASSIRFGQYTGELFF.

This clone came up a few times. J is TRBJ1-1 and V is TRBV19, with 8 positions matching TRBD1. Germline trimming cut 3 bases from V and 4 bases from J; bases unmatched to any gene: 4. The V gene's germline CDR1 is LNHDA and CDR2 SQIVND (reference sequence). This CDR3 is built from 14 residues. CDR3 sequence reads: CASSIRQGTTEAFF. The CDR3 coding sequence is TGTGCCAGTAGTATCCGACAGGGGACCACTGAAGCTTTCTTT.

The chain couples TRBV9 to TRBJ1-2; D may be TRBD1 (6 bases). Trimming took 7 bases from V and 2 from J, leaving 12 bases between them. The CDR3 extends over 13 amino acids. Germline V CDR1 and CDR2: SGDLS, YYNGEE. CDR3: CASSPQGNYGYTF. CDR3 nucleotide sequence: TGTGCCAGCTCCCCACAGGGAAACTATGGCTACACCTTC.

V is TRBV30 and J is TRBJ1-5; possibly TRBD1 for D (5 bases). The CDR3 length is 13 residues. Germline loops: CDR1 GTSNPN, CDR2 SVGIG (reference sequence). Trimming removed 2 bases at V and 6 bases at J, with 11 bases between. The CDR3 region is CAWSRGLSQPQHF. The CDR3 coding sequence is TGTGCCTGGAGTAGGGGCCTGAGTCAGCCCCAGCATTTT.

The chain links TRBV18 to TRBJ1-1; no definite D call. V dropped 6 bases and J dropped 4 bases, with 15 bases sitting between them. CDR3 size: 14 residues. Germline CDR1 reads KGHSH; CDR2 reads LQKENI. CDR3 DNA sequence: TGTGCCAGCTCGCCAAGTCGGGGTGTCACTGAAGCTTTCTTT. This codes for CASSPSRGVTEAFF. Supplemented by reference TRBV18 and TRBJ1-1, the full variable domain reads NAGVMQNPRHLVRRRGQEARLRCSPMKGHSHVYWYRQLPEEGLKFMVYLQKENIIDESGMPKERFSAEFPKEGPSILRIQQVVRGDSAAYFCASSPSRGVTEAFFGQGTRLTVV.

This chain links TRBV28 with TRBJ2-5; D might be TRBD1 or TRBD2, each matching 6 bases. The CDR3 sequence is 13 residues long. V lost 3 bases and J 5 bases, leaving 10 bases between the germline ends. Germline CDR1 is MDHEN and CDR2 is SYDVKM. The CDR3 reads CASSLGGQETQYF. CDR3 DNA: TGTGCCAGCAGTTTGGGGGGCCAGGAGACCCAGTACTTC.

The rearrangement joins TRBV5-1 to TRBJ2-3; no definite D call. V was shortened by 1 base and J by 4 bases, with 1 base between the two germline ends. The germline gives CDR1 SGHRS, CDR2 YFSETQ. This CDR3 spans 11 amino acids. CDR3 in DNA: TGCGCCAGCAGCTTGTCAGATACGCAGTATTTT. Translated, it gives CASSLSDTQYF.

The table lists this clone with a few counts. The rearrangement joins TRBV27 to TRBJ2-3, with 13 bases matching TRBD2. The trim removed 6 bases at V and 6 bases at J, leaving 9 bases unmatched. Per germline, CDR1 MNHEY and CDR2 SMNVEV (reference sequence). This CDR3 region has 16 residues. CDR3 protein: CASRPLAGGPGDTQYF. CDR3 DNA sequence: TGTGCCAGCAGACCACTAGCGGGAGGGCCCGGGGATACGCAGTATTTT.

This clone came up a few times. This chain uses TRBV6-1 with TRBJ2-7; D is undetermined. V lost 10 bases to trimming and J lost 1 base, with 17 bases between them. Germline V lookup: CDR1 MNHNS, CDR2 SASEGT. This CDR3 comprises 14 residues. The CDR3 nucleotides are TGTGCCATCCAAAGGGTAGGTCGGTCCTACGAGCAGTACGTC. Translating it yields CAIQRVGRSYEQYV.

The table lists this clone with a count of one. The chain uses TRBV27 and TRBJ2-1; TRBD2 agrees at 8 bases. The germline V gene has CDR1 MNHEY and CDR2 SMNVEV (reference sequence). Trimming removed 4 bases from V and 2 bases from J; junction bases left unmatched: 7. This CDR3 is built from 16 residues. The CDR3 DNA reads TGTGCCAGCAGTTCCCTCACGGGGGGGACCTACAATGAGCAGTTCTTC. Translation gives CASSSLTGGTYNEQFF.

V and J are TRBV28 and TRBJ2-7; D call uncertain. The length of the CDR3 is 12 residues. The V gene's germline CDR1 is MDHEN and CDR2 SYDVKM. V lost 6 bases and J 2 bases, leaving 8 bases between the germline ends. The CDR3 DNA reads TGTGCCAGCAGCCCCTTGCCCTACGAGCAGTACTTC. Its translation is CASSPLPYEQYF. Full variable domain (remainder filled in from reference TRBV28 and TRBJ2-7): DVKVTQSSRYLVKRTGEKVFLECVQDMDHENMFWYRQDPGLGLRLIYFSYDVKMKEKGDIPEGYSVSREKKERFSLILESASTNQTSMYLCASSPLPYEQYFGPGTRLTVT.

This clone was counted a few times. This sequence joins TRBV5-6 and TRBJ2-3; D not certain. Trimming took 4 bases from V and 0 from J, leaving 6 bases between them. Per the germline V gene, CDR1 is SGHDT and CDR2 is YYEEEE. This CDR3 contains 13 residues. CDR3 sequence: CASSRPSTDTQYF. For the CDR3, the DNA is TGTGCCAGCAGCCGGCCCAGCACAGATACGCAGTATTTT.

This sequence joins TRBV11-1 and TRBJ2-1; D unresolved. The length of the CDR3 is 15 residues. CDR1 and CDR2 (germline): SGHAT, FQDESV (reference sequence). Trimming took off 1 base at V and 3 bases at J, with 10 bases between the two ends. The CDR3 DNA reads TGTGCCAGCAGCTTAGAGGGAAGGGACTACAATGAGCAGTTCTTC. Amino acid sequence: CASSLEGRDYNEQFF.

The chain couples TRBV25-1 to TRBJ2-1; D gene uncertain. CDR1 MGHDK and CDR2 SYGVNS come from the germline V gene. The CDR3 covers 12 residues. Trimming cost V 7 bases and J 7 bases, with 11 bases left between them. The CDR3 DNA is TGTGCCAGCAATAGTTTTAAGAATGAGCAGTTCTTC. As protein: CASNSFKNEQFF.

CDR3 region: CASSFGGRVKNIQYF. CDR3 bases: TGTGCCAGCAGCTTTGGGGGACGGGTAAAAAACATTCAGTACTTC. This chain uses TRBV11-1 with TRBJ2-4; D could derive from TRBD1 or TRBD2 (5 bases each). The V gene's germline CDR1 is SGHAT and CDR2 FQDESV (reference sequence). Trimming removed 3 bases at V and 4 bases at J, with 13 bases between. The CDR3 is made up of 15 amino acids.

The chain recombines TRBV6-5 with TRBJ1-6; D is perhaps TRBD1 (6 bases). There are 13 residues in the CDR3. CDR1 is MNHEY, CDR2 SVGAGI, per germline. Trimming shortened V by 6 bases and J by 7 bases, and 10 bases separated the two germline ends. CDR3 sequence: CASSLTGNSPLHF. The CDR3 DNA sequence: TGTGCCAGCAGCCTTACAGGGAATTCACCCCTCCACTTT.

The chain uses TRBV19 and TRBJ2-4, with TRBD2 as a possible D gene (6 bases). The length of the CDR3 is 13 residues. CDR1 and CDR2 (germline): LNHDA, SQIVND (reference sequence). V lost 5 bases and J 8 bases, leaving 13 bases between the germline ends. This CDR3 is CASSRQTGDIQYF. The CDR3, as DNA: TGTGCCAGTAGTCGGCAGACGGGAGACATTCAGTACTTC.

The chain combines TRBV7-3 with TRBJ1-2, with a possible D match to TRBD1 (5 bases). Per the germline V gene, CDR1 is SGHTA and CDR2 is FQGTGA. CDR3 length: 15 residues. Trimming pared 4 bases from V and 0 bases from J, leaving 12 bases between. This CDR3 reads CASSSGPNSNYGYTF. CDR3 bases: TGTGCCAGCAGCTCGGGACCGAACTCTAACTATGGCTACACCTTC. Filled out from reference TRBV7-3 and TRBJ1-2, the complete variable domain reads GAGVSQTPSNKVTEKGKYVELRCDPISGHTALYWYRQSLGQGPEFLIYFQGTGAADDSGLPNDRFFAVRPEGSVSTLKIQRTERGDSAVYLCASSSGPNSNYGYTFGSGTRLTVV.